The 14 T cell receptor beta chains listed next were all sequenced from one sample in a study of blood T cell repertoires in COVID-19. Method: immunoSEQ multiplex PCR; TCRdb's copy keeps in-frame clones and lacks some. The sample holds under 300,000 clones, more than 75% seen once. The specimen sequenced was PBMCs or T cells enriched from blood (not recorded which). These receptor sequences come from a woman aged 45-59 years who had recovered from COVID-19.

The CDR3 loop is CASRLAGSNEQFF. The CDR3 region has the DNA TGTGCCAGCAGACTAGCGGGAAGCAATGAGCAGTTCTTC. The chain joins TRBV12-3 or TRBV12-4 to TRBJ2-1; 10 bases fit TRBD2. This CDR3 is built from 13 residues. With V trimmed by 6 bases and J by 6 bases, 2 bases remained unmatched.

This CDR3 is CASSYGTAGGYTF. The CDR3 DNA sequence: TGTGCCAGCAGTTACGGGACAGCCGGAGGCTACACCTTC. The chain has TRBV6-5 and TRBJ1-2, with 7 bases that match TRBD1. Trimming removed 2 bases from V and 8 bases from J; junction bases left unmatched: 5. This CDR3 comprises 13 residues. CDR1 is MNHEY and CDR2 is SVGAGI in the germline V gene.

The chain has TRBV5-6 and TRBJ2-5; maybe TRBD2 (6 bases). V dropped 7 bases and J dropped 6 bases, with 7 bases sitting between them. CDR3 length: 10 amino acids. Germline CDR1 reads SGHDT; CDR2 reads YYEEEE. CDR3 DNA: TGTGCCAGCGGGAGGAAGACCCAGTACTTC. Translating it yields CASGRKTQYF.

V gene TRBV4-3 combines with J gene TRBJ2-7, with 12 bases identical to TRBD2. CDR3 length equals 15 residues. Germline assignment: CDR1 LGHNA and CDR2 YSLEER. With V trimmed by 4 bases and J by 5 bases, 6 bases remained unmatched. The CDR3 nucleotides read TGCGCCAGCAGCCCAAGACTAGCGGGAGAGGACGAGCAGTACTTC. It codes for CASSPRLAGEDEQYF.

The CDR3: CASGLELAGYFTGELFF. CDR3 bases: TGTGCTAGTGGTTTGGAATTAGCGGGATACTTCACCGGGGAGCTGTTTTTT. V and J are TRBV12-5 and TRBJ2-2; 8 bases line up with TRBD2. CDR3 length: 17 amino acids. Unmatched junction bases numbered 8, after V lost 1 base and J lost 4 bases. Germline CDR1 LGHNT, CDR2 FRNRAP.

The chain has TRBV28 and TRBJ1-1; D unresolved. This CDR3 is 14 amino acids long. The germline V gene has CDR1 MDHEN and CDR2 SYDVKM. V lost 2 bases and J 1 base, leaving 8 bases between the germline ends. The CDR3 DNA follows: TGTGCCAGCAGTTTAGTTACGGGGAACACTGAAGCTTTCTTT. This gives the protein CASSLVTGNTEAFF.

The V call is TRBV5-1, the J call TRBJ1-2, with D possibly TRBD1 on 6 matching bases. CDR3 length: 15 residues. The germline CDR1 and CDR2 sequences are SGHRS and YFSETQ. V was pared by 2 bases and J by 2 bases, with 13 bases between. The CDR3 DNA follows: TGCGCCAGCAGCTTAATCTACAGGGACAACTATGGCTACACCTTC. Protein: CASSLIYRDNYGYTF. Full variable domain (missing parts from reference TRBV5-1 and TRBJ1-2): KAGVTQTPRYLIKTRGQQVTLSCSPISGHRSVSWYQQTPGQGLQFLFEYFSETQRNKGNFPGRFSGRQFSNSRSEMNVSTLELGDSALYLCASSLIYRDNYGYTFGSGTRLTVV.

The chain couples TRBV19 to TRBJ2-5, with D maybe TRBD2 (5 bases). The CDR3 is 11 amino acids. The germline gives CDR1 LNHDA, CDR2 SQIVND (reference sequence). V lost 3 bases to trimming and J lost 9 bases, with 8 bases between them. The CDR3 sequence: CASSMRDSQYF. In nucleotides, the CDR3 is TGTGCCAGTAGTATGAGGGATTCCCAGTACTTC.

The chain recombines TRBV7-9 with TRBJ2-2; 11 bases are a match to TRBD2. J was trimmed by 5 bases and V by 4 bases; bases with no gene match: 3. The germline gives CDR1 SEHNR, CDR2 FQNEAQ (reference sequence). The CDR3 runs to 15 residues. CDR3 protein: CASSSGTSGTGELFF. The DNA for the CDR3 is TGTGCCAGCAGCTCCGGGACTAGCGGAACCGGGGAGCTGTTTTTT.

Here the CDR3 reads CATADRNIYGYTF. CDR3 DNA: TGCGCCACCGCTGACAGGAACATCTATGGCTACACCTTC. The chain uses TRBV23-1 and TRBJ1-2; D perhaps matches TRBD1 (6 bases). TRBV23-1 is recorded as an ORF, its role being uncertain. Trimming removed 10 bases from V and 4 bases from J, with 16 bases in between. There are 13 residues in the CDR3.

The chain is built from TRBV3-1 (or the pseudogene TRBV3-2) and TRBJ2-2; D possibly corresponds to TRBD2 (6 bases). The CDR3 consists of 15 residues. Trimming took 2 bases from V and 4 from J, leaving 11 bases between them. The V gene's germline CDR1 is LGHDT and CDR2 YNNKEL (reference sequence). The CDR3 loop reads CASSQNARGTGELFF. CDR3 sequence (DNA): TGTGCCAGCAGCCAAAATGCGCGGGGCACCGGGGAGCTGTTTTTT.

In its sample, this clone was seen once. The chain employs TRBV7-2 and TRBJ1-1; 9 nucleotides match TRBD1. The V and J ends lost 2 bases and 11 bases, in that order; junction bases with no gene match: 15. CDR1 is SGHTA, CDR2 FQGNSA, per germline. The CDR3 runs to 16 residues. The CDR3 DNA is TGTGCCAGCAGCTTAAATACAGGGGGCTCTTATAATGGGGCTTTCTTT. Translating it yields CASSLNTGGSYNGAFF.

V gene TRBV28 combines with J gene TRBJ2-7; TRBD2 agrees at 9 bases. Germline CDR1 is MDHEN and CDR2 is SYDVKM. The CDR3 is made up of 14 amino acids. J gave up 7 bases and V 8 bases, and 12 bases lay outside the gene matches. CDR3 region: CASSAGGATNEQYF. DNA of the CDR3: TGTGCCAGCTCCGCGGGGGGGGCAACTAATGAGCAGTACTTC.

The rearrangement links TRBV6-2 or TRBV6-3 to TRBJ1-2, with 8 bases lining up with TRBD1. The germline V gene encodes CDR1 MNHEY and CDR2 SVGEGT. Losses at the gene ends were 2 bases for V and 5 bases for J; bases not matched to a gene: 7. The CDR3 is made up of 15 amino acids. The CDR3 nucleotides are TGTGCCAGCAGTTACCAATACGACAGGGGTTATGGCTACACCTTC. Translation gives CASSYQYDRGYGYTF.